The present T cell receptor (beta chain) was sequenced within a study of shared T cell receptors in the human thymus. Germline-derived CDR1 and CDR2 are KGHSY and FQNENV. There are 17 residues in the CDR3. V shed 1 base and J 0 bases; nucleotides not matched to a gene: 5. The protocol was immunoSEQ multiplex PCR, while the TCRdb copy is restricted to in-frame clones and leaves out a portion. The table records hundreds of thousands of clones, over 75% of them present only once. The data were also submitted as part of a second study, on human thymus T cells. That paper states: Corrective heart surgery yielded resections, and these provided the thymus tissue. In thymic and blood repertoires alike, V and J usage looked biased. What related research reported was that thymic repertoires overlapped highly among unrelated individuals.

The chain uses TRBV16 and TRBJ1-1; TRBD1 aligns across 10 bases. Source material: thymocytes. The sequence derives from a boy in the first two years of life with a congenital heart defect. The CDR3: CASSQLGQGFLNTEAFF. Written as DNA, the CDR3 is TGTGCCAGCAGCCAATTGGGACAGGGGTTCCTGAACACTGAAGCTTTCTTT. Combining the CDR3 with reference TRBV16 and TRBJ1-1 gives the whole variable domain GEEVAQTPKHLVRGEGQKAKLYCAPIKGHSYVFWYQQVLKNEFKFLISFQNENVFDETGMPKERFSAKCLPNSPCSLEIQATKLEDSAVYFCASSQLGQGFLNTEAFFGQGTRLTVV.